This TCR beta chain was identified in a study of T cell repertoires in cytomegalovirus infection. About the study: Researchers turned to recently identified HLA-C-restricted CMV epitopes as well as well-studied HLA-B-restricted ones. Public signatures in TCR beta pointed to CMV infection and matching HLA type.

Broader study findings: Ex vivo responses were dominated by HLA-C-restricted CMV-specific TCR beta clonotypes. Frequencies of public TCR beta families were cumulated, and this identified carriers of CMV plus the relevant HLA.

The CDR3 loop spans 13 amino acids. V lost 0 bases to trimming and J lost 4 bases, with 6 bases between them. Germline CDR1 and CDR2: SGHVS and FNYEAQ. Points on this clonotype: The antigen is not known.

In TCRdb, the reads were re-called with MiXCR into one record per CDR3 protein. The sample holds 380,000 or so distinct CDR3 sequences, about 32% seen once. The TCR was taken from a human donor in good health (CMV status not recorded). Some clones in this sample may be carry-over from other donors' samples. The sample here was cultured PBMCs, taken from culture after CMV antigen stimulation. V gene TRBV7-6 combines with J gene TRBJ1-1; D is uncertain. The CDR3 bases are TGTGCCAGCAGCTTAGCTCGGACCACTGAAGCTTTCTTT. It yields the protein CASSLARTTEAFF.